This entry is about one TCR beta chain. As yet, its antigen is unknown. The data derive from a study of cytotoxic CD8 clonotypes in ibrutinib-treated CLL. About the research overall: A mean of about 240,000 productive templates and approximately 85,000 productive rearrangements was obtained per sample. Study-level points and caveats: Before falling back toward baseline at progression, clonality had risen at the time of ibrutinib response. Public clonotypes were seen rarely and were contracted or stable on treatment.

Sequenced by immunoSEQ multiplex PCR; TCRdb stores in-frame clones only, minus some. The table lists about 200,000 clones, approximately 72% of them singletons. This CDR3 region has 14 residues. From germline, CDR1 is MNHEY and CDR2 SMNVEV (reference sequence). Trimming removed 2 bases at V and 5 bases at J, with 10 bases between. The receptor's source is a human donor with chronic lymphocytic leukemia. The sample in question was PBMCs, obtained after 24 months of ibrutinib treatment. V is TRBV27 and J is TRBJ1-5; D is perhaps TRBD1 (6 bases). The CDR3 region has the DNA TGTGCCAGCAGTTTACTGGCAGGGGATCAGCCCCAGCATTTT. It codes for CASSLLAGDQPQHF.